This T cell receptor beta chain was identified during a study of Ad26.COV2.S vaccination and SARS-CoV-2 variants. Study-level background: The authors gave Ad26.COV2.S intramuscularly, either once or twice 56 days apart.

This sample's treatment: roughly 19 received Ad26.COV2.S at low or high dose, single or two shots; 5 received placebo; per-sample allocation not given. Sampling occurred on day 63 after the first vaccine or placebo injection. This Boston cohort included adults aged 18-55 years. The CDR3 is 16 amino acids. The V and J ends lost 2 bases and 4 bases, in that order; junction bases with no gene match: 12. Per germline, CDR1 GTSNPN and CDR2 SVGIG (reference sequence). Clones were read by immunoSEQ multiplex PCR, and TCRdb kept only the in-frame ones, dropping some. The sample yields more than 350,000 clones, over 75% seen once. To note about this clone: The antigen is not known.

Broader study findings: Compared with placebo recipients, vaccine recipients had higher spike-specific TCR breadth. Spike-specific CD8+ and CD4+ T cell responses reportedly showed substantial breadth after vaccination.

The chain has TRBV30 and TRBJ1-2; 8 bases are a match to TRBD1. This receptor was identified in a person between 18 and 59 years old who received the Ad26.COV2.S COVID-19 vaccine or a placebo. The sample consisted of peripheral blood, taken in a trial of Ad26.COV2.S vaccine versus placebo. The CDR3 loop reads CAWSRGETGGLYGYTF. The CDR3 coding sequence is TGTGCCTGGAGTCGGGGGGAAACAGGGGGACTCTATGGCTACACCTTC.